The rows below give T cell receptor beta chains drawn from one sample of a study of blood T cells in healthy people across ages. TCRdb analysed the 5' RACE reads with MiXCR anew, one entry per CDR3 protein. The data hold over 1,500,000 distinct CDR3 sequences, with about 49% observed a single time. Sequences were obtained from blood. These receptors came from a woman aged 40 to 50 in good health. Each CDR3 is given with its conserved first and last residue. The order of the fields is D gene, J gene, clone size, V gene, CDR3 protein, CDR3 DNA. D genes are given only for firm matches. Where a row states a size, it is once, few, many or the class of an expanded clone; other rows omit it.

- TRBJ2-2 - TRBV4-2 CASSPHLSTGELFF TGTGCCAGCAGCCCGCATCTTAGCACCGGGGAGCTGTTTTTT
TRBD1 TRBJ2-7 - TRBV6-2/TRBV6-3 CASSWGTAYEQYF TGTGCCAGCAGTTGGGGGACAGCCTACGAGCAGTACTTC
- TRBJ2-1 - TRBV7-2 CASSLAPPNEQFF TGTGCCAGCAGCTTAGCACCTCCCAATGAGCAGTTCTTC
TRBD2 TRBJ2-1 few TRBV29-1 CSVGGGPEQFF TGCAGCGTTGGCGGGGGGCCTGAGCAGTTCTTC
TRBD2 TRBJ2-1 few TRBV5-1 CASSTSTSGGNEQFF TGCGCCAGCAGCACGTCGACTAGCGGAGGAAATGAGCAGTTCTTC
- TRBJ1-2 - TRBV28 CASSAGTNGYTF TGTGCCAGCAGTGCCGGGACAAATGGCTACACCTTC
- TRBJ2-3 few TRBV15 CATSGALGGVRNTQYF TGTGCCACCAGCGGCGCACTAGGGGGGGTACGGAATACGCAGTATTTT
TRBD1 TRBJ2-5 - TRBV5-1 CASSSTITGVGETQYF TGCGCCAGCAGCTCGACTATAACAGGGGTAGGAGAGACCCAGTACTTC
TRBD1 TRBJ2-1 - TRBV6-2/TRBV6-3 CASSYLRRDRGPNEQFF TGTGCCAGCAGTTACCTGCGTCGGGACAGGGGACCCAATGAGCAGTTCTTC
- TRBJ2-5 few TRBV28 CASSPMVGQETQYF TGTGCCAGCAGCCCCATGGTGGGCCAAGAGACCCAGTACTTC
- TRBJ2-5 few TRBV7-2 CASSRNMHSRETQYF TGTGCCAGCAGCCGGAACATGCATAGCCGCGAGACCCAGTACTTC
TRBD2 TRBJ2-3 - TRBV4-2 CASSQELGTSGGFDTQYF TGTGCCAGCAGCCAAGAATTGGGGACTAGCGGGGGGTTTGATACGCAGTATTTT
- TRBJ2-5 - TRBV12-3/TRBV12-4 CASKRPQETQYF TGTGCCAGCAAAAGACCCCAAGAGACCCAGTACTTC
TRBD1 TRBJ1-2 - TRBV27 CATLTGDGYTF TGTGCCACCCTAACAGGGGATGGCTACACCTTC
TRBD2 TRBJ2-3 - TRBV11-1 CASSPRSGGSDTQYF TGTGCCAGCAGCCCCCGTAGCGGGGGGTCAGATACGCAGTATTTT
TRBD1 TRBJ2-7 few TRBV6-2/TRBV6-3 CASRPPDRSLYEQYF TGTGCCAGCAGGCCCCCGGACAGGAGTCTCTACGAGCAGTACTTC
TRBD1 TRBJ1-1 - TRBV7-2 CASSPDRGRQAFF TGTGCCAGCAGCCCCGACAGGGGACGCCAAGCTTTCTTT
- TRBJ1-1 - TRBV15 CATSRDRGTEAFF TGTGCCACCAGCAGAGATAGGGGGACTGAAGCTTTCTTT
TRBD1 TRBJ2-7 - TRBV20-1 CSARGPGQLKPYEQYF TGCAGTGCTAGAGGACCGGGACAGTTGAAACCCTACGAGCAGTACTTC
- TRBJ2-4 - TRBV20-1 CSAPLLAIRESTQYF TGCAGTGCCCCGCTCCTAGCTATAAGAGAGAGTACCCAGTACTTC
- TRBJ2-7 - TRBV2 CASTAGSEQYF TGTGCCAGCACGGCAGGATCGGAGCAGTACTTC
TRBD1 TRBJ2-1 many TRBV7-2 CASSDAGTGTLAQFF TGTGCCAGCAGCGACGCTGGGACAGGGACCCTCGCGCAGTTCTTC
TRBD1 TRBJ1-2 once TRBV20-1 CSATPQQGGYGYTF TGCAGTGCTACACCCCAACAGGGGGGCTATGGCTACACCTTC
- TRBJ2-7 - TRBV5-6 CASSVVGEIEQYF TGTGCCAGCAGCGTGGTGGGGGAAATCGAGCAGTACTTC
- TRBJ1-6 - TRBV29-1 CSVGDPPLGLHF TGCAGCGTTGGGGACCCCCCGCTAGGACTCCACTTT
TRBD1 TRBJ2-1 - TRBV25-1 CASSKDRFSSYNEQFF TGTGCCAGCAGTAAGGACAGGTTTAGCTCCTACAATGAGCAGTTCTTC
- TRBJ1-5 - TRBV12-3/TRBV12-4 CASSYTSNQPQHF TGTGCCAGCAGTTATACCAGCAATCAGCCCCAGCATTTT
- TRBJ1-2 few TRBV29-1 CSVEGDNRRYTF TGCAGCGTTGAGGGGGACAATCGGAGATACACCTTC
- TRBJ1-6 few TRBV6-5 CASSYSLLPYNSPLHF TGTGCCAGCAGTTACTCGCTACTCCCCTATAATTCACCCCTCCACTTT
- TRBJ2-3 many TRBV18 CASSPREDTQYF TGTGCCAGCTCACCACGGGAAGATACGCAGTATTTT
TRBD1 TRBJ2-6 - TRBV5-1 CASSLGGQGASGANVLTF TGCGCCAGCAGCTTGGGGGGACAGGGTGCATCTGGGGCCAACGTCCTGACTTTC
- TRBJ2-5 - TRBV27 CASSRDWWETQYF TGTGCCAGCAGCAGGGACTGGTGGGAGACCCAGTACTTC
- TRBJ2-2 - TRBV7-2 CASSLVGRELFF TGTGCCAGCAGCTTAGTGGGGCGGGAGCTGTTTTTT
- TRBJ2-5 - TRBV12-3/TRBV12-4 CASSLWAGWEKETQYF TGTGCCAGCAGTTTATGGGCGGGGTGGGAGAAAGAGACCCAGTACTTC
TRBD1 TRBJ2-7 - TRBV24-1 CATSDGQGRTYEQYF TGTGCCACCAGTGACGGACAGGGAAGAACCTACGAGCAGTACTTC
- TRBJ2-4 - TRBV7-9 CASSVQRRLNIQYF TGTGCCAGCAGCGTCCAGCGGAGACTAAACATTCAGTACTTC
- TRBJ2-3 - TRBV7-2 CASSPPPRNTQYF TGTGCCAGCAGCCCCCCGCCTAGGAATACGCAGTATTTT
- TRBJ2-7 few TRBV29-1 CSVVRSINEQYF TGCAGCGTTGTGAGGTCTATAAACGAGCAGTACTTC
- TRBJ2-3 - TRBV28 CASSLPGPSTDTQYF TGTGCCAGCAGTTTACCCGGCCCCAGCACAGATACGCAGTATTTT
TRBD2 TRBJ2-3 few TRBV6-5 CASSYSGQLAGFSTDTQYF TGTGCCAGCAGTTACTCGGGGCAACTAGCGGGGTTTAGCACAGATACGCAGTATTTT
TRBD1 TRBJ2-1 - TRBV6-1 CASRRDRGRHNEQFF TGTGCCAGCAGGCGGGACAGGGGGCGTCACAATGAGCAGTTCTTC
- TRBJ1-1 - TRBV12-3/TRBV12-4 CATCLREDRLNTEAFF TGTGCCACCTGCTTACGAGAAGACAGATTGAACACTGAAGCTTTCTTT
- TRBJ2-1 - TRBV18 CASSPQGTTEQFF TGTGCCAGCTCACCGCAGGGGACTACTGAGCAGTTCTTC
TRBD2 TRBJ2-5 - TRBV7-2 CASSPRAGNQETQYF TGTGCCAGCAGCCCCCGAGCGGGGAACCAAGAGACCCAGTACTTC
TRBD1 TRBJ2-1 - TRBV20-1 CSARDLDRGGNEQFF TGCAGTGCTAGAGATCTGGACAGGGGTGGCAATGAGCAGTTCTTC
- TRBJ2-3 - TRBV9 CASSPGGGAGSTDTQYF TGTGCCAGCAGCCCAGGGGGGGGAGCGGGGAGCACAGATACGCAGTATTTT
TRBD1 TRBJ2-7 - TRBV6-2/TRBV6-3 CASSYRTGTYYEQYF TGTGCCAGCAGTTACCGGACAGGGACTTACTACGAGCAGTACTTC
- TRBJ1-2 - TRBV25-1 CASSSKNRDGYTF TGTGCCAGCAGTTCGAAAAACAGGGATGGCTACACCTTC
- TRBJ2-1 few TRBV9 CASSAQGSHNEQFF TGTGCCAGCAGCGCGCAGGGTAGCCACAATGAGCAGTTCTTC
- TRBJ2-3 few TRBV5-1 CASKEGVNTQYF TGCGCCAGCAAGGAGGGGGTGAATACGCAGTATTTT